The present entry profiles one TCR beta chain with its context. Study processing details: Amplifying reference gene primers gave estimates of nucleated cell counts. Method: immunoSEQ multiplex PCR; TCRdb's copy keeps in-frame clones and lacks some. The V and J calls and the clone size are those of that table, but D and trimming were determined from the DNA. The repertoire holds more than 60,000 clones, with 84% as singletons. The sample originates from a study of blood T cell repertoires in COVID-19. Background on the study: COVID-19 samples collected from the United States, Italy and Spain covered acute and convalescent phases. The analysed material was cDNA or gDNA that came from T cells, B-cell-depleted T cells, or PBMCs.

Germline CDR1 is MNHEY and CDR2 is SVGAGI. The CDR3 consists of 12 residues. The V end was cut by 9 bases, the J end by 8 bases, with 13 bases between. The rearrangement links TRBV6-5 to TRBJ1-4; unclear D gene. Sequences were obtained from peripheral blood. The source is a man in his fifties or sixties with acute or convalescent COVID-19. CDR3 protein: CASSEGYEKLFF. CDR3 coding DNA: TGTGCCAGTAGCGAGGGATACGAAAAACTGTTTTTT.